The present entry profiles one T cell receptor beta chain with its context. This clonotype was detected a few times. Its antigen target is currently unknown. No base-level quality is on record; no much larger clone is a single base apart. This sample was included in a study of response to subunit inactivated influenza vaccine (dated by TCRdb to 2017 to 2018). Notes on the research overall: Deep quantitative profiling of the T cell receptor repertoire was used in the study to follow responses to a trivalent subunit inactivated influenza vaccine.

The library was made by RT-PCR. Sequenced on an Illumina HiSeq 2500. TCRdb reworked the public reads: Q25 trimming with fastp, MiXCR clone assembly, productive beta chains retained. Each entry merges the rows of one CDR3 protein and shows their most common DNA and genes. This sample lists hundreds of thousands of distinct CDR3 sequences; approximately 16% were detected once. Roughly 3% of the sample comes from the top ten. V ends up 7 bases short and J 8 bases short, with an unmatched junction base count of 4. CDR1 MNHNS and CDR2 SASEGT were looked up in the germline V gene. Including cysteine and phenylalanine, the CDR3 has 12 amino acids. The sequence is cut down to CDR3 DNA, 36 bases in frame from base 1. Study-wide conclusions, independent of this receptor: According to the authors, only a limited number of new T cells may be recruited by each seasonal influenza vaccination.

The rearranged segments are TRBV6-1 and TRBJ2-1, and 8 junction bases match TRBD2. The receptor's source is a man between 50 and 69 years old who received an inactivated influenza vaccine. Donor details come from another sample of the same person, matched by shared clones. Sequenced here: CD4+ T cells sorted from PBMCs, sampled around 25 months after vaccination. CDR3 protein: CASKGGGYEQFF. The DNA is TGTGCCAGCAAAGGCGGGGGGTATGAGCAGTTCTTC.